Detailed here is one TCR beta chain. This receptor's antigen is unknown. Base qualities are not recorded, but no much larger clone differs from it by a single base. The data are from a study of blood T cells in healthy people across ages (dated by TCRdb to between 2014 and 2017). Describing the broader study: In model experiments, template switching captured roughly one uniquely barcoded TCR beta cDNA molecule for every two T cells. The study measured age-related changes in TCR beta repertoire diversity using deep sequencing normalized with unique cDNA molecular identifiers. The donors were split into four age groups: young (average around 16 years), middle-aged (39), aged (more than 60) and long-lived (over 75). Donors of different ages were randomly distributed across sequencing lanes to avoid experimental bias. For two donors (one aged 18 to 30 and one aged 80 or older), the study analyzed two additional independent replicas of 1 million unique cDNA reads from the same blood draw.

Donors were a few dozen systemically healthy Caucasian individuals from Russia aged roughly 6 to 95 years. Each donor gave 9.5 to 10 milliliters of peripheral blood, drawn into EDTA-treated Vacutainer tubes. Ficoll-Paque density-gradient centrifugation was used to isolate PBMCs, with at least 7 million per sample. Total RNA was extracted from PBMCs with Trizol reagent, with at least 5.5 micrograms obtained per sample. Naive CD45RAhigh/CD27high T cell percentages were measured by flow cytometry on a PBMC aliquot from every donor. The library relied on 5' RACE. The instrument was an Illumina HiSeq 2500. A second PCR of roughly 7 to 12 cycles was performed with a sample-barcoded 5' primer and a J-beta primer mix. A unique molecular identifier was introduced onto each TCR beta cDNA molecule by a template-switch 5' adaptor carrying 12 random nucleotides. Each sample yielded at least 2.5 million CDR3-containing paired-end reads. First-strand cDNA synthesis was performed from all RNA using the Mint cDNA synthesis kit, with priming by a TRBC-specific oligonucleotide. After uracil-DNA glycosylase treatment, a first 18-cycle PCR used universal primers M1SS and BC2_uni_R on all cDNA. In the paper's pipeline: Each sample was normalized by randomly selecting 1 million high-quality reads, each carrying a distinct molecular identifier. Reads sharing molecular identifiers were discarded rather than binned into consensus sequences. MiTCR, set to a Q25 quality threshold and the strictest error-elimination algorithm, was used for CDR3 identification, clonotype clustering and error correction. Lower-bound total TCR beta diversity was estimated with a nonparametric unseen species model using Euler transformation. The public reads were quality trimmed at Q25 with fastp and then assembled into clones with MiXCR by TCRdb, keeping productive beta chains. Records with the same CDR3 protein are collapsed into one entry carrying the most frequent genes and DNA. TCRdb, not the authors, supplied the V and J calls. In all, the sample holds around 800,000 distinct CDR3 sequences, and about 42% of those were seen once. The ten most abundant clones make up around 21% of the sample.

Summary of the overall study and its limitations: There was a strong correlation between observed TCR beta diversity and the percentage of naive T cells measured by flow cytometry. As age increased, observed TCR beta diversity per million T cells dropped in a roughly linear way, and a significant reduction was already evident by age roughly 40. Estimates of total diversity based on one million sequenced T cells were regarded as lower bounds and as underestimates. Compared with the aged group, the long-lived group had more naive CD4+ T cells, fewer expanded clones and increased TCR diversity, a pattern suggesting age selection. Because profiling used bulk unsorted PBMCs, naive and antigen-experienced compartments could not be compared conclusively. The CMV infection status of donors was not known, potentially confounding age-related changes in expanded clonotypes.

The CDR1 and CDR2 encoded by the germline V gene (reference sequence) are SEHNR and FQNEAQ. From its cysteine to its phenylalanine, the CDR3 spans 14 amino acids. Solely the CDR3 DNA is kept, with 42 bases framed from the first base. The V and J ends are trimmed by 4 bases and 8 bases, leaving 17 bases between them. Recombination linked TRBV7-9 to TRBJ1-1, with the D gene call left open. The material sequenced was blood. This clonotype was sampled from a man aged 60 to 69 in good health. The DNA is TGTGCCAGCAGCTCTATGATGGGGAGCACGGAAGCTTTCTTT. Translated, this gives CASSSMMGSTEAFF.